The 30 T cell receptor beta chains given below trace back to one sample, sequenced in a study of T cells in tumors after PD-1 blockade. Clones were sequenced by immunoSEQ multiplex PCR, and TCRdb holds only the in-frame ones, with some missing. The data hold 20,000 to 25,000 clones, with approximately 78% observed a single time. Sample: PBMCs, taken before anti-PD-1 treatment. The receptors here all came from a human donor with basal cell carcinoma.

The chain couples TRBV6-5 to TRBJ1-2; 7 bases are shared with TRBD1. The CDR3 spans 12 residues. Germline CDR1 is MNHEY and CDR2 is SVGAGI. Trimming at V came to 11 bases and at J to 3 bases, leaving 6 bases not matched to a gene. DNA for the CDR3: TGTGCCGTCCAGACAGGGCACTATGGCTACACCTTC. Its protein is CAVQTGHYGYTF.

The genes are TRBV28 and TRBJ2-1; D is undetermined. Germline CDR1 is MDHEN and CDR2 is SYDVKM. The germline V and J ends were trimmed by 7 bases and 6 bases, with 13 bases remaining between them. There are 13 residues in the CDR3. The CDR3 region is CASITGRINEQFF. CDR3 DNA sequence: TGTGCCAGCATTACGGGCCGAATCAATGAGCAGTTCTTC.

Only a few counts were recorded for this clone. In nucleotides, the CDR3 is TGTGCCACCGGGGCAGGCAATCAGCCCCAGCATTTT. Translated: CATGAGNQPQHF. V is TRBV15 and J is TRBJ1-5, with a tentative D call TRBD1 (5 bases). CDR3 length: 12 residues. Germline V CDR1 and CDR2: LNHNV, YYDKDF (reference sequence). V was shortened by 8 bases and J by 2 bases, with 7 bases between the two germline ends.

This clone was recorded only once. V is TRBV19 and J is TRBJ1-2; the D gene is possibly TRBD1 (5 bases). V gave up 1 base and J gave up 3 bases, with 12 bases separating them. CDR1 is LNHDA and CDR2 is SQIVND in the germline V gene (reference sequence). There are 15 residues in the CDR3. The CDR3: CASSIAQPGYYGYTF. The CDR3 nucleotides read TGTGCCAGTAGTATAGCGCAGCCAGGGTACTATGGCTACACCTTC.

This sequence joins TRBV21-1 and TRBJ2-2; the table assigns TRBD1, which was not confirmed against the DNA. TRBV21-1 is listed as a pseudogene. This CDR3 has 21 amino acids. The CDR3 loop reads CASSKPQPRTGEIGFTGELFF. CDR3 in DNA: TGTGCCAGCAGCAAACCCCAACCCCGGACAGGGGAAATCGGCTTTACCGGGGAGCTGTTTTTT.

The table lists this clone with a count of one. This specimen includes other DNA sequences encoding the same CDR3. V is TRBV9 and J is TRBJ2-1, with D unresolved. V lost 0 bases to trimming and J lost 6 bases, with 7 bases between them. This CDR3 has 13 residues. The germline CDR1 and CDR2 sequences are SGDLS and YYNGEE. CDR3 in amino acids: CASSVGSSNEQFF. The CDR3 coding sequence is TGTGCCAGCAGCGTAGGCTCGAGCAATGAGCAGTTCTTC. The full variable domain, completed using reference TRBV9 and TRBJ2-1, is DSGVTQTPKHLITATGQRVTLRCSPRSGDLSVYWYQQSLDQGLQFLIQYYNGEERAKGNILERFSAQQFPDLHSELNLSSLELGDSALYFCASSVGSSNEQFFGPGTRLTVL.

This chain joins TRBV29-1 and TRBJ2-3, with D tentatively TRBD2 (6 bases). The V and J ends lost 7 bases and 4 bases respectively, with 18 bases between them. CDR1 is SQVTM and CDR2 is ANQGSEA in the germline V gene. This CDR3 has 14 residues. For the CDR3, the DNA is TGCAGCGCCGACCGAGCGGGTCTTGCAGATACGCAGTATTTT. Its translation: CSADRAGLADTQYF.

This clone is medium-sized by share. Other nucleotide sequences in the sample specify the same CDR3. This chain connects TRBV15 to TRBJ2-2, with D unclear. CDR1 LNHNV and CDR2 YYDKDF come from the germline V gene (reference sequence). The CDR3 contains 14 residues. Trimming left V 0 bases short and J 3 bases short, with 5 bases between. The CDR3 spells CATSRDGDTGELFF. The CDR3 DNA follows: TGTGCCACCAGCAGAGATGGAGACACCGGGGAGCTGTTTTTT.

This rearrangement joins TRBV6-5 to TRBJ1-4, with TRBD1 matching 7 bases. This CDR3 region has 15 residues. The J segment lost 2 bases and the V segment lost 7 bases, leaving 7 bases of the junction unmatched. Germline V gives CDR1 MNHEY, CDR2 SVGAGI. CDR3 region: CASKVTGLTNEKLFF. In nucleotides, the CDR3 is TGTGCCAGCAAGGTGACAGGGCTTACTAATGAAAAACTGTTTTTT.

This rearrangement joins TRBV7-9 to TRBJ2-5; D uncertain. The V gene's germline CDR1 is SEHNR and CDR2 FQNEAQ (reference sequence). The CDR3 is made up of 15 amino acids. V lost 4 bases and J lost 3, with 15 bases in between. The CDR3: CASSSLQHEEETQYF. The CDR3 nucleotides read TGTGCCAGCAGCTCCCTCCAACATGAGGAAGAGACCCAGTACTTC. The entire variable domain, with the rest obtained from reference TRBV7-9 and TRBJ2-5, is as follows: DTGVSQNPRHKITKRGQNVTFRCDPISEHNRLYWYRQTLGQGPEFLTYFQNEAQLEKSRLLSDRFSAERPKGSFSTLEIQRTEQGDSAMYLCASSSLQHEEETQYFGPGTRLLVL.

A single count supports this clone. The chain has TRBV7-2 and TRBJ2-3; no firm D call. The V end was cut by 1 base, the J end by 7 bases, with 9 bases between. The germline gives CDR1 SGHTA, CDR2 FQGNSA. CDR3 size: 13 residues. The CDR3: CASSLDWGNTQYF. The CDR3 bases are TGTGCCAGCAGCTTAGATTGGGGAAATACGCAGTATTTT. The full variable domain, with the rest looked up from reference TRBV7-2 and TRBJ2-3, is GAGVSQSPSNKVTEKGKDVELRCDPISGHTALYWYRQSLGQGLEFLIYFQGNSAPDKSGLPSDRFSAERTGGSVSTLTIQRTQQEDSAVYLCASSLDWGNTQYFGPGTRLTVL.

The chain has TRBV10-3 and TRBJ2-6, with no clear D. The CDR3 has 14 amino acids. CDR1 ENHRY and CDR2 SYGVKD come from the germline V gene. Trimming cost V 4 bases and J 0 bases, with 4 bases left between them. CDR3: CAISVGSGANVLTF. As DNA, the CDR3 is TGTGCCATCAGTGTGGGCTCTGGGGCCAACGTCCTGACTTTC.

The CDR3 DNA follows: TGTGCCAGCAGTCCTAGCGGGGAGACCCAGTACTTC. Translation: CASSPSGETQYF. The genes are TRBV27 and TRBJ2-5, with 8 nucleotides matching TRBD2. The germline gives CDR1 MNHEY, CDR2 SMNVEV (reference sequence). V was pared by 5 bases and J by 5 bases, with 1 base of the junction left unmatched. This CDR3 has 12 residues.

This chain joins TRBV3-1 (or the pseudogene TRBV3-2) and TRBJ2-4, with 7 nucleotides matching TRBD2. Germline-derived CDR1 and CDR2 are LGHDT and YNNKEL (reference sequence). This CDR3 is 15 amino acids long. Germline trimming cut 0 bases from V and 7 bases from J; bases unmatched to any gene: 6. The CDR3 spells CASSQDGEGSNIQYF. The DNA for the CDR3 is TGTGCCAGCAGCCAAGATGGGGAGGGGTCTAACATTCAGTACTTC.

The chain recombines TRBV9 with TRBJ2-5; D remains ambiguous. The CDR3 length is 13 residues. The V end was cut by 2 bases, the J end by 1 base, with 6 bases between. CDR1 SGDLS and CDR2 YYNGEE come from the germline V gene. This CDR3 is CASSVAVQETQYF. CDR3 nucleotide sequence: TGTGCCAGCAGCGTGGCGGTCCAAGAGACCCAGTACTTC. The variable domain in full, completed from reference TRBV9 and TRBJ2-5, reads DSGVTQTPKHLITATGQRVTLRCSPRSGDLSVYWYQQSLDQGLQFLIQYYNGEERAKGNILERFSAQQFPDLHSELNLSSLELGDSALYFCASSVAVQETQYFGPGTRLLVL.

The chain employs TRBV28 and TRBJ2-7; TRBD2 aligns across 7 bases. The CDR3 has 13 amino acids. Germline CDR1 reads MDHEN; CDR2 reads SYDVKM. Trimming at V came to 3 bases and at J to 3 bases, leaving 2 bases not matched to a gene. CDR3 nucleotides: TGTGCCAGCAGTTTTGGCGGGAGCTACGAGCAGTACTTC. Translating it yields CASSFGGSYEQYF. The variable domain in full, completed from reference TRBV28 and TRBJ2-7, reads DVKVTQSSRYLVKRTGEKVFLECVQDMDHENMFWYRQDPGLGLRLIYFSYDVKMKEKGDIPEGYSVSREKKERFSLILESASTNQTSMYLCASSFGGSYEQYFGPGTRLTVT.

The V gene is TRBV10-3, the J gene TRBJ1-6, with TRBD1 matching 7 bases. The CDR3 has 15 residues. Trimming cost V 5 bases and J 8 bases; bases outside gene matches: 9. Germline CDR1 ENHRY, CDR2 SYGVKD. CDR3 region: CAISPTGVTDSPLHF. The CDR3 DNA reads as TGTGCCATCAGTCCTACAGGGGTAACTGATTCACCCCTCCACTTT.

For the CDR3, the DNA is TGTGCCAGCAGCTATCGGGACAAACAAGAGACCCAGTACTTC. This encodes CASSYRDKQETQYF. The chain carries TRBV28 and TRBJ2-5; perhaps TRBD1 as D (6 bases). From germline, CDR1 is MDHEN and CDR2 SYDVKM. Trimming removed 6 bases from V and 2 bases from J, with 13 bases in between. The CDR3 spans 14 residues.

This sequence joins TRBV30 and TRBJ2-7; TRBD1 matches at 11 bases. Germline lookup yields CDR1 GTSNPN and CDR2 SVGIG (reference sequence). This CDR3 is 13 amino acids long. The J segment lost 6 bases and the V segment lost 3 bases, leaving 4 bases of the junction unmatched. The DNA of the CDR3 is TGTGCCTGGAGGGACAGGGGGCGCCCCGAGCAGTACTTC. It specifies CAWRDRGRPEQYF. The full variable domain, completed using reference TRBV30 and TRBJ2-7, is SQTIHQWPATLVQPVGSPLSLECTVEGTSNPNLYWYRQAAGRGLQLLFYSVGIGQISSEVPQNLSASRPQDRQFILSSKKLLLSDSGFYLCAWRDRGRPEQYFGPGTRLTVT.

The chain carries TRBV19 and TRBJ1-2, with 7 bases fitting TRBD1. CDR1 is LNHDA, CDR2 SQIVND, per germline (reference sequence). Trimming cost V 8 bases and J 4 bases; bases outside gene matches: 16. CDR3 length equals 16 residues. This CDR3 is CASRNPRTGGIYGYTF. CDR3 nucleotide sequence: TGTGCCAGTCGGAACCCCCGGACAGGAGGAATCTATGGCTACACCTTC.

The V call is TRBV21-1, the J call TRBJ2-7; the table assigns TRBD1, which was not confirmed against the DNA. TRBV21-1 has pseudogene status. This CDR3 is 18 amino acids long. CDR3 DNA sequence: TGTGCCAGCAGCAAAGATGGCCTGAGGGGGTGGGGGTTTTACGAGCAGTACTTC. Residues: CASSKDGLRGWGFYEQYF.

The chain carries TRBV29-1 and TRBJ2-3; TRBD1 aligns across 10 bases. This CDR3 is 15 amino acids long. In germline, CDR1 is SQVTM, CDR2 ANQGSEA. The junction had 7 bases not matched to a gene; V was cut back by 5 bases and J by 2 bases. CDR3 in amino acids: CSVNRDRGTTDTQYF. CDR3 sequence (DNA): TGCAGCGTTAACCGGGACAGGGGCACCACAGATACGCAGTATTTT.

The V and J genes are TRBV6-6 and TRBJ2-7; unclear D gene. Trimming stripped 0 bases from V and 5 bases from J, with 14 bases between. This CDR3 comprises 15 residues. Germline CDR1 MNHNY, CDR2 SVGAGI (reference sequence). The DNA of the CDR3 is TGTGCCAGCAGTTACTCGAGTGCCGAGGCCCACGAGCAGTACTTC. This gives the protein CASSYSSAEAHEQYF.

The chain couples TRBV5-1 to TRBJ1-2; TRBD1 agrees at 9 bases. Unmatched junction bases numbered 9, after V lost 4 bases and J lost 2 bases. There are 16 residues in the CDR3. The V gene's germline CDR1 is SGHRS and CDR2 YFSETQ. CDR3 nucleotides: TGCGCCAGCAGCCACACAACCGGGACAGGGAACTATGGCTACACCTTC. Its translation is CASSHTTGTGNYGYTF.

The table lists this clone with a few counts. The chain employs TRBV12-3 or TRBV12-4 and TRBJ1-2; TRBD1 is a possible D gene (5 bases). The CDR3 is 13 amino acids. V was trimmed by 6 bases and J by 12 bases, leaving 20 bases between them. The CDR3 loop is CASSPRGVGINTF. In nucleotides, the CDR3 is TGTGCCAGCAGCCCCCGAGGGGTGGGTATCAACACCTTC.

The J gene is TRBJ1-2, the V gene TRBV7-8; D remains unclear. Trimming pared 5 bases from V and 7 bases from J, leaving 11 bases between. Per the germline V gene, CDR1 is SGHVS and CDR2 is FQNEAQ. The CDR3 is 12 amino acids. CDR3 DNA sequence: TGTGCCAGCAGCCCTTGGGTGGCTGGCTACACCTTC. It specifies CASSPWVAGYTF.

CDR3 bases: TGTCCCCGCTTTTATGGGTGGGCGGGGGTGGGGAGCTCCTACAATGAGCAGTTCTTC. This gives the protein CPRFYGWAGVGSSYNEQFF. The chain has TRBV2 and TRBJ2-1; 7 bases fit TRBD2. This CDR3 region has 19 residues. Germline CDR1 SNHLY, CDR2 FYNNEI.

The chain uses TRBV25-1 and TRBJ1-1, with TRBD1 identical over 10 bases. The V gene's germline CDR1 is MGHDK and CDR2 SYGVNS. This CDR3 contains 12 residues. Trimming removed 10 bases from V and 5 bases from J; junction bases left unmatched: 4. CDR3 amino acids: CATQGQGTEAFF. The DNA of the CDR3 is TGTGCCACCCAGGGACAGGGGACTGAAGCTTTCTTT.

This clone was observed a single time. V usage is TRBV7-9 and J usage is TRBJ2-3; TRBD1 is a possible D gene (6 bases). V lost 4 bases and J 3 bases, leaving 17 bases between the germline ends. CDR1 SEHNR and CDR2 FQNEAQ come from the germline V gene (reference sequence). There are 16 residues in the CDR3. The chain's CDR3 is CASSSRRGQLTDTQYF. The CDR3 bases are TGTGCCAGCAGCTCTCGGCGCGGACAGTTAACAGATACGCAGTATTTT.

The chain is built from TRBV7-3 and TRBJ2-5, with 11 positions matching TRBD2. V gave up 0 bases and J gave up 5 bases; unmatched junction bases: 5. The CDR3 extends over 16 amino acids. Germline V gene data show CDR1 as SGHTA and CDR2 as FQGTGA. The chain's CDR3 is CASSLTGTSGPETQYF. The CDR3 coding sequence is TGTGCCAGCAGCTTAACCGGGACTAGCGGACCCGAGACCCAGTACTTC.